The sequence of this T cell receptor (beta chain) was determined in a study of T cell responses to AZD1222 COVID-19 vaccine. Germline-derived CDR1 and CDR2 are LGHNA and YSLEER. This CDR3 is 16 amino acids long. The trim removed 0 bases at V and 3 bases at J, leaving 4 bases unmatched. The assay was immunoSEQ multiplex PCR, and TCRdb's table has in-frame clones only and misses some. The sample gives about 86,000 clones, about 86% of which show up once; around 10% is in the top ten. This clone was observed once. V usage is TRBV4-3 and J usage is TRBJ2-2; 7 nucleotides align to TRBD1. The receptor was isolated from an adult in good health. The sample consisted of peripheral blood, taken on day 0 of MenACWY control vaccination. CDR3 in DNA: TGCGCCAGCAGCCAAGACAAGGGGGCGGACACCGGGGAGCTGTTTTTT. Protein: CASSQDKGADTGELFF.